One sample yielded the 20 T cell receptor beta chains listed below, sequenced in a study of sequential checkpoint blockade in melanoma. Sequencing used immunoSEQ multiplex PCR; TCRdb keeps in-frame clones, though not all of them. The data contain about 17,000 clones, roughly 80% of them singletons. Treatment described: randomized to nivolumab then ipilimumab (arm A) or the reverse (arm B). The specimen comprised CD8+ T cells sorted from blood (inferred from file names), sampled from a patient given nivolumab and ipilimumab in sequence. These receptors came from a human donor with melanoma.

The chain uses TRBV27 and TRBJ1-1; D perhaps matches TRBD1 (5 bases). Germline V gene lookup returns CDR1 MNHEY and CDR2 SMNVEV (reference sequence). Trimming left V 8 bases short and J 7 bases short, with 17 bases between. The CDR3 loop spans 13 amino acids. The CDR3 reads CASCRVRGFEAFF. DNA of the CDR3: TGTGCCAGCTGTAGGGTTCGGGGGTTTGAAGCTTTCTTT.

V and J are TRBV4-1 and TRBJ2-2, with D maybe TRBD2 (6 bases). The CDR3 is 14 residues long. V was cut by 4 bases and J by 4 bases, with 10 bases left in between. The germline V gene has CDR1 MGHRA and CDR2 YSYEKL. The CDR3 bases are TGCGCCAGCAGCCCCGGGGGAGCCACCGGGGAGCTGTTTTTT. Amino acid sequence: CASSPGGATGELFF.

This clone showed up just once. The CDR3 nucleotides read TGTGCCAGCAGCTATGGGACAGGGGGCGTATATGGCTACACCTTC. Its protein product is CASSYGTGGVYGYTF. V and J are TRBV13 and TRBJ1-2; 12 bases map to TRBD1. The CDR3 is 15 amino acids. Germline CDR1 is PRHDT and CDR2 is FYEKMQ (reference sequence). Trimming removed 4 bases from V and 5 bases from J; junction bases left unmatched: 5.

The chain employs TRBV2 and TRBJ2-1, with 9 bases that match TRBD1. V shed 1 base, J shed 6 bases, and the junction held 7 bases outside the gene matches. Looked up from germline, CDR1 is SNHLY and CDR2 is FYNNEI. CDR3 length: 16 residues. In DNA, the CDR3 is TGTGCCAGCAGTGAAGGCGGGGGACAGGGCCGCAATGAGCAGTTCTTC. Its protein is CASSEGGGQGRNEQFF.

This clone was picked up one time. Other nucleotide sequences from this sample produce the same CDR3. The chain employs TRBV6-5 and TRBJ2-7, with D perhaps TRBD1 (6 bases). Trimming shortened V by 3 bases and J by 2 bases, and 8 bases separated the two germline ends. Germline V gene lookup returns CDR1 MNHEY and CDR2 SVGAGI. The CDR3 extends over 13 amino acids. The CDR3 DNA follows: TGTGCCAGCAGTTATAACAGGGCCTACGAGCAGTACTTC. Translation gives CASSYNRAYEQYF.

CDR3 amino acids: CASSTDSWGYTF. CDR3 coding DNA: TGTGCCAGCAGTACGGACAGTTGGGGCTACACCTTC. V and J are TRBV28 and TRBJ1-2; a weak D match, TRBD1 (6 bases). Germline V lookup: CDR1 MDHEN, CDR2 SYDVKM. The V gene lost 5 bases and the J gene lost 8 bases, with 12 bases spanning the gap. This CDR3 has 12 residues.

This clone was seen once. J is TRBJ2-7 and V is TRBV10-2, with D possibly matching TRBD1 (5 bases). Germline V gives CDR1 WSHSY, CDR2 SAAADI. The V end was cut by 4 bases, the J end by 4 bases, with 11 bases between. The CDR3 is made up of 13 amino acids. CDR3 protein: CASSAAREYEQYF. The CDR3 DNA is TGCGCCAGCAGTGCGGCCAGGGAATACGAGCAGTACTTC.

The chain uses TRBV6-5 and TRBJ1-2; maybe TRBD1 (6 bases). The CDR3 is 12 residues long. Germline assignment: CDR1 MNHEY and CDR2 SVGAGI. V lost 7 bases, J lost 8 bases, and 14 bases lay in between. The CDR3 sequence: CASNLGGRGYTF. In nucleotides, the CDR3 is TGTGCCAGCAATCTCGGGGGGCGAGGCTACACCTTC.

This clone was counted only a few times. The chain joins TRBV28 to TRBJ2-7; D is perhaps TRBD1 (6 bases). The germline V gene encodes CDR1 MDHEN and CDR2 SYDVKM. The CDR3 covers 14 residues. Trimming stripped 5 bases from V and 5 bases from J, with 16 bases between. Written as DNA, the CDR3 is TGTGCCAGCAGTATTGACAGGCCGCAAGACGAGCAGTACTTC. Translating it yields CASSIDRPQDEQYF.

This chain uses TRBV2 with TRBJ2-7; 13 bases map to TRBD2. CDR3 length equals 16 residues. Germline lookup yields CDR1 SNHLY and CDR2 FYNNEI. J lost 6 bases, V lost 4 bases, and 9 bases had no gene match. The CDR3 coding sequence is TGTGCCAGCAGTGGCCCCACTAGCGGGAGGGCCTTCGAGCAGTACTTC. Residues: CASSGPTSGRAFEQYF.

This chain connects TRBV19 to TRBJ2-1; no clear D. Germline V gene sequence: CDR1 LNHDA, CDR2 SQIVND (reference sequence). This CDR3 comprises 12 residues. Trimming left V 6 bases short and J 3 bases short, with 6 bases between. The CDR3 sequence: CASRAVYNEQFF. The CDR3 nucleotides are TGTGCCAGTAGGGCAGTCTACAATGAGCAGTTCTTC.

The chain combines TRBV27 with TRBJ2-3, with TRBD2 identical over 8 bases. Germline V gives CDR1 MNHEY, CDR2 SMNVEV (reference sequence). Losses at the gene ends were 0 bases for V and 3 bases for J; bases not matched to a gene: 8. The CDR3 contains 17 residues. The DNA of the CDR3 is TGTGCCAGCAGTTTATCGCTCCTAAGCGGGAGAACAGATACGCAGTATTTT. Translation gives CASSLSLLSGRTDTQYF.

The rearrangement links TRBV18 to TRBJ1-1; no clear D gene. V lost 3 bases to trimming and J lost 6 bases, with 11 bases between them. This CDR3 is 13 amino acids long. From germline, CDR1 is KGHSH and CDR2 LQKENI. CDR3 sequence (DNA): TGTGCCAGCTCACCCGGGGTGGTGGCTGAAGCTTTCTTT. Translated: CASSPGVVAEAFF. Together with reference TRBV18 and TRBJ1-1, the CDR3 gives the full variable domain: NAGVMQNPRHLVRRRGQEARLRCSPMKGHSHVYWYRQLPEEGLKFMVYLQKENIIDESGMPKERFSAEFPKEGPSILRIQQVVRGDSAAYFCASSPGVVAEAFFGQGTRLTVV.

CDR3 loop: CASSLTGRGFDGYTF. CDR3 nucleotides: TGTGCCAGCAGCTTAACCGGCCGAGGCTTCGATGGCTACACCTTC. This sequence joins TRBV7-8 and TRBJ1-2; D remains ambiguous. V was cut by 2 bases and J by 6 bases, with 16 bases left in between. Germline assignment: CDR1 SGHVS and CDR2 FQNEAQ. CDR3 length equals 15 residues.

V gene TRBV19 combines with J gene TRBJ2-1, with D possibly being TRBD1 (5 bases). This CDR3 is built from 13 residues. Germline values: CDR1 LNHDA, CDR2 SQIVND (reference sequence). The germline V and J ends were trimmed by 7 bases and 2 bases, with 9 bases remaining between them. The CDR3 sequence is CASMTDTYNEQFF. The CDR3 region has the DNA TGTGCCAGTATGACAGACACCTACAATGAGCAGTTCTTC.

The rearrangement uses TRBV5-1 and TRBJ1-3; TRBD1 is a possible D gene (6 bases). V gave up 1 base and J gave up 2 bases, with 10 bases separating them. CDR3 length: 15 amino acids. Germline loops: CDR1 SGHRS, CDR2 YFSETQ. CDR3 bases: TGCGCCAGCAGCTTGTCTACAGGGCCTGGAAACACCATATATTTT. Translated: CASSLSTGPGNTIYF.

Only a few counts were recorded for this clone. The V and J genes are TRBV21-1 and TRBJ2-1; TRBD2, as called in the table, went unchecked against the DNA. TRBV21-1 is classified as a pseudogene. The CDR3 runs 16 residues. This CDR3 is CASQRRLAGVLNEQFF. DNA for the CDR3: TGTGCCAGCCAGAGGAGACTAGCGGGAGTTCTCAATGAGCAGTTCTTC.

This clone has more than one count but fewer than ten. The CDR3 bases are TGTGCCAGCAGCTCCTCCAAAGGCGGGCTTGAGACCCAGTACTTC. Amino acid sequence: CASSSSKGGLETQYF. V gene TRBV7-6 combines with J gene TRBJ2-5, with a weak D call TRBD2 (5 bases). The V end lost 4 bases, the J end lost 5 bases, and 17 bases lay between the germline ends. The CDR3 spans 15 residues. Germline CDR1 is SGHVS and CDR2 is FNYEAQ.

The genes are TRBV9 and TRBJ2-1; TRBD2 agrees at 9 bases. V lost 2 bases and J lost 0; bases outside the gene matches: 3. The CDR3 totals 16 residues. Germline CDR1 is SGDLS and CDR2 is YYNGEE. DNA for the CDR3: TGTGCCAGCAGCGTGGGTAGCGGGGGCTCCTACAATGAGCAGTTCTTC. It specifies CASSVGSGGSYNEQFF.

This chain connects TRBV7-9 to TRBJ2-7; 8 bases agree with TRBD2. From germline, CDR1 is SEHNR and CDR2 FQNEAQ (reference sequence). The CDR3 totals 16 residues. The ends lost 5 bases at V and 4 bases at J; junction bases unmatched: 13. Here the CDR3 DNA reads TGTGCCAGCAGCGGAACCGGGACTAGGCTTTCGTACGAGCAGTACTTC. Its translation: CASSGTGTRLSYEQYF.